The 10 T cell receptor beta chains in this list originate from one sample, sequenced in a study of T cell responses to AZD1222 COVID-19 vaccine. Libraries were prepared by immunoSEQ multiplex PCR; TCRdb keeps only in-frame clonotypes and omits some of them. The sample contains just over 60,000 clones, over 60% of which appear only once. Sequences were derived from peripheral blood, sampled on day 0 of AZD1222 vaccination. Receptors originate from an adult in good health.

The chain is built from TRBV6-5 and TRBJ1-1, with D hard to call. CDR1 and CDR2 (germline): MNHEY, SVGAGI. The CDR3 consists of 13 residues. Trimming pared 4 bases from V and 2 bases from J, leaving 8 bases between. The CDR3 loop reads CASSWGSNTEAFF. The CDR3 bases are TGTGCCAGCAGTTGGGGAAGCAACACTGAAGCTTTCTTT.

The rearrangement links TRBV9 to TRBJ2-5; tentative D call: TRBD2 (6 bases). CDR3 length: 14 amino acids. Germline values: CDR1 SGDLS, CDR2 YYNGEE. Between the trimmed V and J ends, which lost 5 bases and 5 bases, there was a span of 16 bases. CDR3 protein: CASSRTTTGETQYF. For the CDR3, the DNA is TGTGCCAGCAGTCGGACTACCACCGGGGAGACCCAGTACTTC.

The chain has TRBV5-1 and TRBJ2-7; unclear D gene. V was pared by 3 bases and J by 7 bases, with 11 bases between. Germline CDR1 SGHRS, CDR2 YFSETQ. CDR3 size: 12 residues. CDR3 sequence (DNA): TGCGCCAGCAGCTCAGTACTTGGGGAGCAGTACTTC. Encoded protein: CASSSVLGEQYF.

This chain uses TRBV18 with TRBJ1-4; D gene ambiguous. Germline V gene lookup returns CDR1 KGHSH and CDR2 LQKENI. The CDR3 is 14 amino acids. The V gene lost 0 bases and the J gene lost 7 bases, with 9 bases spanning the gap. DNA for the CDR3: TGTGCCAGCTCACCACCCTCCGAAACTGAAAAACTGTTTTTT. It yields the protein CASSPPSETEKLFF.

The rearrangement links TRBV18 to TRBJ2-7, with 9 nucleotides matching TRBD1. Germline-derived CDR1 and CDR2 are KGHSH and LQKENI. With V trimmed by 3 bases and J by 3 bases, 6 bases remained unmatched. The CDR3 extends over 15 amino acids. The CDR3 here is CASSPDRGTVYEQYF. The CDR3 bases are TGTGCCAGCTCACCGGACAGGGGTACGGTCTACGAGCAGTACTTC.

This clone has just one count. This chain uses TRBV30 with TRBJ2-1; D is possibly TRBD2 (6 bases). The CDR3 length is 15 residues. Germline CDR1 reads GTSNPN; CDR2 reads SVGIG (reference sequence). V was pared by 1 base and J by 6 bases, with 16 bases between. The CDR3 nucleotides read TGTGCCTGGAGTGAGGGCGGGGTGGCTGGCAATGAGCAGTTCTTC. Amino acid sequence: CAWSEGGVAGNEQFF.

This chain links TRBV12-3 or TRBV12-4 with TRBJ1-2, with 7 nucleotides matching TRBD1. The CDR3 length is 13 residues. The J segment lost 3 bases and the V segment lost 6 bases, leaving 4 bases of the junction unmatched. The CDR3 protein is CASRSGGDYGYTF. In DNA, the CDR3 is TGTGCCAGCAGGTCAGGGGGGGACTATGGCTACACCTTC.

The chain uses TRBV18 and TRBJ1-1; no clear D. This CDR3 is built from 13 residues. V was clipped by 2 bases and J by 3 bases, with 7 bases between them. Germline lookup yields CDR1 KGHSH and CDR2 LQKENI. The CDR3 DNA follows: TGTGCCAGCTCACCAGAGAGGGACACTGAAGCTTTCTTT. Encoded protein: CASSPERDTEAFF.

The V and J genes are TRBV18 and TRBJ2-3, with TRBD2 matching over 8 bases. Germline assignment: CDR1 KGHSH and CDR2 LQKENI. V was clipped by 3 bases and J by 4 bases; unmatched bases: 15. The CDR3 has 18 residues. The CDR3 reads CASSPEGALTSESDTQYF. CDR3 in DNA: TGTGCCAGCTCACCCGAGGGAGCCTTGACTAGCGAGTCAGATACGCAGTATTTT.

This sequence joins TRBV5-1 and TRBJ1-3; maybe TRBD1 (5 bases). There are 15 residues in the CDR3. Germline loops: CDR1 SGHRS, CDR2 YFSETQ. The V gene lost 4 bases and the J gene lost 2 bases, with 13 bases spanning the gap. The chain's CDR3 is CASSPSGNAGNTIYF. CDR3 DNA: TGCGCCAGCAGCCCCTCAGGGAACGCTGGAAACACCATATATTTT. Looking up the rest from reference TRBV5-1 and TRBJ1-3 gives the full variable domain: KAGVTQTPRYLIKTRGQQVTLSCSPISGHRSVSWYQQTPGQGLQFLFEYFSETQRNKGNFPGRFSGRQFSNSRSEMNVSTLELGDSALYLCASSPSGNAGNTIYFGEGSWLTVV.